This passage covers 20 T cell receptor beta chains from one sample sequenced in a study of monozygotic twins with inflammatory bowel disease. Each CDR3 protein gets one entry in TCRdb, which reprocessed the 5' RACE reads and gives no DNA. Its listing shows approximately 390,000 distinct CDR3 sequences. Sequencing was carried out using blood. These receptors were taken from a human donor with ulcerative colitis or Crohn's disease, or a healthy co-twin of an affected twin (not recorded which).

The V gene is TRBV5-1, the J gene TRBJ2-2. CDR3 length equals 14 residues. Germline V CDR1 and CDR2: SGHRS, YFSETQ. The CDR3 region is CASSLAGNTGELFF.

The V and J genes are TRBV7-9 and TRBJ2-1; the TCRdb call, TRBD1, lacks DNA for checking. CDR1 SEHNR and CDR2 FQNEAQ come from the germline V gene (reference sequence). This CDR3 comprises 14 residues. CDR3 sequence reads: CASTLTGGGNEQFF.

The chain employs TRBV5-1 and TRBJ2-1. The CDR3 is made up of 12 amino acids. CDR1 SGHRS and CDR2 YFSETQ come from the germline V gene. CDR3 loop: CASSLAPNEQFF.

The chain couples TRBV30 to TRBJ1-5; TCRdb designates TRBD1, a call that cannot be tested without DNA. Germline V gene sequence: CDR1 GTSNPN, CDR2 SVGIG (reference sequence). This CDR3 has 15 residues. This CDR3 is CAWSQGGGYNQPQHF.

V usage is TRBV7-9 and J usage is TRBJ1-1. Per germline, CDR1 SEHNR and CDR2 FQNEAQ (reference sequence). This CDR3 is 13 amino acids long. CDR3 region: CASSHQRNTEAFF.

The chain links TRBV5-6 to TRBJ1-5. The germline V gene has CDR1 SGHDT and CDR2 YYEEEE. CDR3 length: 14 residues. The CDR3 reads CASSYAGTDQPQHF.

The chain links TRBV20-1 to TRBJ1-2. From germline, CDR1 is DFQATT and CDR2 SNEGSKA (reference sequence). This CDR3 is built from 13 residues. CDR3 protein: CSAKARVVYGYTF.

The chain employs TRBV4-3 and TRBJ2-1. Germline CDR1 reads LGHNA; CDR2 reads YSLEER. The CDR3 has 17 residues. The CDR3 region is CASSQDSTDLTGNEQFF.

The V call is TRBV2, the J call TRBJ2-1; the TCRdb D gene call, TRBD1, has no DNA to confirm it. CDR3 size: 13 residues. Germline V gene lookup returns CDR1 SNHLY and CDR2 FYNNEI. The CDR3 sequence: CARGQIVGNEQFF. Supplemented by reference TRBV2 and TRBJ2-1, the full variable domain reads EPEVTQTPSHQVTQMGQEVILRCVPISNHLYFYWYRQILGQKVEFLVSFYNNEISEKSEIFDDQFSVERPDGSNFTLKIRSTKLEDSAMYFCARGQIVGNEQFFGPGTRLTVL.

CDR3 protein: CASSLNFYNEQFF. This rearrangement joins TRBV27 to TRBJ2-1. The V gene's germline CDR1 is MNHEY and CDR2 SMNVEV (reference sequence). The CDR3 extends over 13 amino acids.

The chain has TRBV15 and TRBJ2-2; TCRdb indicates TRBD2, and absent DNA this call remains unverified. The germline V gene encodes CDR1 LNHNV and CDR2 YYDKDF (reference sequence). CDR3 length: 19 amino acids. This chain's CDR3 is CATSREGTSGGRNTGELFF.

V gene TRBV5-1 combines with J gene TRBJ2-7. Germline V gives CDR1 SGHRS, CDR2 YFSETQ. The CDR3 length is 15 residues. This chain's CDR3 is CASSLRQGISYEQYF.

The chain has TRBV19 and TRBJ1-1; absent DNA, TCRdb's TRBD1 call cannot be checked. There are 13 residues in the CDR3. Germline CDR1 and CDR2: LNHDA and SQIVND (reference sequence). This CDR3 reads CASSTTGRTEAFF.

The rearrangement links TRBV7-2 to TRBJ2-6. Germline loops: CDR1 SGHTA, CDR2 FQGNSA. CDR3 size: 16 residues. The CDR3 sequence: CASSLVGYSGANVLTF.

The chain combines TRBV19 with TRBJ2-5; lacking DNA, the TRBD2 call made by TCRdb goes unchecked. This CDR3 is 15 amino acids long. Germline lookup yields CDR1 LNHDA and CDR2 SQIVND (reference sequence). The CDR3 protein is CASSRRGGREETQYF.

The chain combines TRBV27 with TRBJ1-4; checking the TCRdb D call of TRBD1 is not possible without DNA. This CDR3 is built from 20 residues. Germline values: CDR1 MNHEY, CDR2 SMNVEV (reference sequence). Here the CDR3 reads CASSTRGIGIGRTTNEKLFF. Supplemented by reference TRBV27 and TRBJ1-4, the full variable domain reads EAQVTQNPRYLITVTGKKLTVTCSQNMNHEYMSWYRQDPGLGLRQIYYSMNVEVTDKGDVPEGYKVSRKEKRNFPLILESPSPNQTSLYFCASSTRGIGIGRTTNEKLFFGSGTQLSVL.

J is TRBJ2-4 and V is TRBV15. Germline CDR1 is LNHNV and CDR2 is YYDKDF (reference sequence). The CDR3 runs to 14 residues. CDR3 in amino acids: CATSRGEAKNIQYF.

This CDR3 is CSARGSIGYTF. V gene TRBV20-1 combines with J gene TRBJ1-2. The CDR3 runs 11 residues. Germline V gene data show CDR1 as DFQATT and CDR2 as SNEGSKA (reference sequence).

The V gene is TRBV12-3 or TRBV12-4, the J gene TRBJ2-1; TCRdb reports TRBD2, a call that lacks DNA to check it against. This CDR3 contains 16 residues. The CDR3 region is CASSPRTSGGGKGQFF.

The genes are TRBV12-3 or TRBV12-4 and TRBJ2-1; TCRdb designates TRBD1, a call that cannot be tested without DNA. This CDR3 region has 15 residues. CDR3 region: CASSSGHLNINEQFF.